This T cell receptor (beta chain) was sequenced for a study of T-cell reconstitution after alpha-beta-depleted transplantation in children. The CDR3 runs 15 residues. Trimming removed 3 bases from V and 4 bases from J; junction bases left unmatched: 6. As it was prepared, the TCRbeta library received unique molecular identifiers. MiXCR was run by TCRdb on the PCR reads, yielding one entry per CDR3 protein. The sample has about 360,000 distinct CDR3 sequences, roughly 13% seen once. Sample: PBMCs, taken from the stem cell graft. The rearrangement joins TRBV12-3 or TRBV12-4 to TRBJ2-3; 8 nucleotides match TRBD2. The clonotype originates from a human donor who donated a stem cell graft to a child with Fanconi anemia. CDR3 nucleotides: TGTGCCAGCAGTTTCAGGAATAGCGGGGCAGATACGCAGTATTTT. It translates to CASSFRNSGADTQYF.